Listed below are T cell receptor beta chains from one sample, sequenced in a study of blood T cell repertoires in COVID-19. Clones were read by immunoSEQ multiplex PCR, and TCRdb kept only the in-frame ones, dropping some. The sample shows about 420,000 clones, approximately 90% of them seen only once. The specimen sequenced was peripheral blood. These receptor sequences come from a man aged 18 to 29 with COVID-19, enrolled during active disease. Each CDR3 is given with its conserved first and last residue. A D gene is named only where the DNA matches it firmly.

TRBD2	TRBV7-6	TRBJ2-3	TGTGCCAGCAGCTTAGAGTCCTTGCTAGCGGGTGTAGAAGCAAATACGCAGTATTTT	CASSLESLLAGVEANTQYF
TRBD1	TRBV5-1	TRBJ1-3	TGCGCCAGCAGCGCAGGACAGGCTAGCTCTGGAAACACCATATATTTT	CASSAGQASSGNTIYF
TRBD1	TRBV19	TRBJ2-7	TGTGCCAGTAGTGTGGACAGGGACCACGAGCAGTACTTC	CASSVDRDHEQYF
.	TRBV7-8	TRBJ2-7	TGTGCCAGCAGCCCAGCGGGACAGACAGGAGTCGGAACTGGCTCCTACGAGCAGTACTTC	CASSPAGQTGVGTGSYEQYF
.	TRBV2	TRBJ2-3	TGTGCCAGTCGCAGGGGGGAAAGCACAGATACGCAGTATTTT	CASRRGESTDTQYF
TRBD2	TRBV2	TRBJ2-5	TGTGCCAGCAGCCGGGGTGGCGGGGGGGCCCAAGAGACCCAGTACTTC	CASSRGGGGAQETQYF
TRBD1	TRBV7-9	TRBJ1-1	TGTGCCAGCAGCCTGGGGACAGTTAACACTGAAGCTTTCTTT	CASSLGTVNTEAFF
.	TRBV4-1	TRBJ1-5	TGCGCCAGCAGCCTCGGTCGGGGAGAGAGCAATCAGCCCCAGCATTTT	CASSLGRGESNQPQHF
.	TRBV27	TRBJ2-1	TGTGCCAGCAGCTCTCCAACCCTCTCACTTGGTGAGCAGTTCTTC	CASSSPTLSLGEQFF
TRBD1	TRBV2	TRBJ2-7	TGTGCCAACTCCGGGACAGGGCACGACGAGCAGTACTTC	CANSGTGHDEQYF
TRBD1	TRBV7-9	TRBJ1-1	TGTGCCAGCAGCTTATCAGGGGGCACTGAAGCTTTCTTT	CASSLSGGTEAFF
.	TRBV18	TRBJ1-5	TGTGCCAGCTCACCACAGGAGGGGAGTCAGCCCCAGCATTTT	CASSPQEGSQPQHF
.	TRBV10-2	TRBJ2-5	TGCGCCAGCAGTGGGTTAGCCCAAGAGACCCAGTACTTC	CASSGLAQETQYF
TRBD1	TRBV7-8	TRBJ2-4	TGTGCCAGCAGCCAACAGGGGATTGGCATTCAGTACTTC	CASSQQGIGIQYF
TRBD2	TRBV5-1	TRBJ2-1	TGCGCCAGCAGCCAAGGGGCTCTAGCGGGGGTTCGGGAGCAGTTCTTC	CASSQGALAGVREQFF
TRBD2	TRBV6-6	TRBJ2-5	TGTGCCAGCAGTTCGGAGCGGGGGGGCCGAGAGACCCAGTACTTC	CASSSERGGRETQYF